Listed here are 15 T cell receptor beta chains from one sample, sequenced in a study of T cell responses to AZD1222 COVID-19 vaccine. TCRdb keeps only in-frame clones here, not all; method: immunoSEQ multiplex PCR. The table includes 65,000 to 90,000 clones, roughly nine tenths detected once. The specimen was peripheral blood, collected 28 days after the second AZD1222 dose. Receptors were obtained from an adult who received the AZD1222 COVID-19 vaccine.

The CDR3: CASSYRPTGLKTQYF. The DNA of the CDR3 is TGTGCCAGCAGTTACCGACCCACAGGGCTCAAGACCCAGTACTTC. The chain recombines TRBV6-5 with TRBJ2-5, with D possibly matching TRBD1 (6 bases). The CDR3 consists of 15 residues. The germline V gene has CDR1 MNHEY and CDR2 SVGAGI. With 2 bases removed from V and 6 bases from J, the gap between germline ends came to 16 bases.

This sequence joins TRBV24-1 and TRBJ2-6; D gene uncertain. In germline, CDR1 is KGHDR, CDR2 SFDVKD. There are 15 residues in the CDR3. V lost 5 bases to trimming and J lost 2 bases, with 9 bases between them. This CDR3 reads CATSAQSPGANVLTF. The CDR3 region has the DNA TGTGCCACCAGTGCACAGTCGCCTGGGGCCAACGTCCTGACTTTC.

The chain combines TRBV27 with TRBJ1-4; D possibly corresponds to TRBD1 (6 bases). The CDR3 spans 16 residues. V was pared by 2 bases and J by 1 base, with 11 bases between. Germline lookup yields CDR1 MNHEY and CDR2 SMNVEV (reference sequence). DNA for the CDR3: TGTGCCAGCAGTTTACTGGGGGGCGGAACTAATGAAAAACTGTTTTTT. It specifies CASSLLGGGTNEKLFF.

The chain recombines TRBV4-1 with TRBJ1-6; a weak D match, TRBD1 (6 bases). V was pared by 2 bases and J by 7 bases, with 12 bases between. Germline CDR1 reads MGHRA; CDR2 reads YSYEKL. The CDR3 covers 15 residues. CDR3 sequence reads: CASSQRQGSNSPLHF. DNA of the CDR3: TGCGCCAGCAGCCAAAGGCAGGGGTCGAATTCACCCCTCCACTTT.

This chain uses TRBV28 with TRBJ2-5; D gene unclear. Between the trimmed V and J ends, which lost 8 bases and 5 bases, there was a span of 12 bases. The germline V gene encodes CDR1 MDHEN and CDR2 SYDVKM. This CDR3 spans 12 amino acids. In DNA, the CDR3 is TGTGCCAGCCAAGTGGGCAGGGAGACCCAGTACTTC. This translates into CASQVGRETQYF.

The J gene is TRBJ1-6, the V gene TRBV4-2; 8 nucleotides line up with TRBD1. The CDR3 length is 16 residues. J gave up 6 bases and V 1 base, and 5 bases lay outside the gene matches. Germline lookup yields CDR1 LGHNA and CDR2 YNFKEQ. The CDR3 sequence: CASSQGRQGFNSPLHF. CDR3 DNA sequence: TGTGCCAGCAGCCAAGGGCGACAGGGGTTTAATTCACCCCTCCACTTT.

The V and J genes are TRBV2 and TRBJ2-7; D ambiguous. Germline V gene lookup returns CDR1 SNHLY and CDR2 FYNNEI. V lost 8 bases and J 0 bases, leaving 11 bases between the germline ends. The CDR3 is 13 residues long. The CDR3 region is CASVMPPSYEQYF. The CDR3 bases are TGTGCCAGCGTGATGCCCCCCTCCTACGAGCAGTACTTC.

Only one count was recorded for this clone. This chain joins TRBV11-2 and TRBJ2-1; D is uncertain. Trimming stripped 4 bases from V and 8 bases from J, with 18 bases between. This CDR3 contains 15 residues. Germline CDR1 reads SGHAT; CDR2 reads FQNNGV. DNA of the CDR3: TGTGCCAGCAGCTATGGGCGGATTTCCTATGATGAGCAGTTCTTC. This encodes CASSYGRISYDEQFF.

This clone was seen a single time. The rearrangement uses TRBV7-9 and TRBJ1-5; D is undetermined. This CDR3 has 13 residues. In germline, CDR1 is SEHNR, CDR2 FQNEAQ (reference sequence). Between the trimmed V and J ends, which lost 7 bases and 5 bases, there was a span of 12 bases. CDR3 in amino acids: CASTPNGDQPQHF. In nucleotides, the CDR3 is TGTGCCAGCACCCCGAACGGGGATCAGCCCCAGCATTTT.

Turning to this clone: The junction and the germline gene differ at one end; a read error may be behind it. The rearrangement uses TRBV5-8 and TRBJ1-5; the D is unclear. The CDR3 has 14 amino acids. In germline, CDR1 is SGHTS, CDR2 YDEGEE. CDR3 protein: CASTLDGSNQPQHF. CDR3 bases: TGTGCCAGCACCTTGGACGGCAGCAATCAGCCCCAGCATTTT.

V and J are TRBV5-1 and TRBJ2-3; possibly TRBD2 for D (5 bases). Trimming removed 5 bases from V and 0 bases from J, with 10 bases in between. The CDR3 sequence is 14 residues long. In germline, CDR1 is SGHRS, CDR2 YFSETQ. DNA for the CDR3: TGCGCCAGCAGGGCGGGCGGAAGCACAGATACGCAGTATTTT. Protein sequence: CASRAGGSTDTQYF.

V usage is TRBV24-1 and J usage is TRBJ1-1; D gene uncertain. Germline lookup yields CDR1 KGHDR and CDR2 SFDVKD. CDR3 length equals 13 residues. The V end was cut by 6 bases, the J end by 5 bases, with 12 bases between. The CDR3 sequence: CATSNSPGTEAFF. In nucleotides, the CDR3 is TGTGCCACCAGTAACAGCCCCGGTACTGAAGCTTTCTTT.

The V and J genes are TRBV7-3 and TRBJ2-1, with a tentative D call TRBD1 (5 bases). Trimming cost V 4 bases and J 9 bases, with 13 bases left between them. The CDR3 consists of 13 residues. CDR1 SGHTA and CDR2 FQGTGA come from the germline V gene. CDR3 sequence (DNA): TGTGCCAGCAGCTACGGTACAAGGGGTGAGCAGTTCTTC. It is translated as CASSYGTRGEQFF.

For this clone: Different DNA sequences within this sample yield the same CDR3. The chain carries TRBV19 and TRBJ1-1, with a tentative D call TRBD1 (5 bases). CDR3 length equals 13 residues. V was cut by 2 bases and J by 3 bases, with 7 bases left in between. The germline gives CDR1 LNHDA, CDR2 SQIVND (reference sequence). The CDR3 spells CASSIWGDTEAFF. The CDR3 DNA reads TGTGCCAGTAGTATATGGGGGGACACTGAAGCTTTCTTT.

The chain uses TRBV19 and TRBJ1-4; D unclear. This CDR3 contains 13 residues. The V gene's germline CDR1 is LNHDA and CDR2 SQIVND (reference sequence). Trimming took off 2 bases at V and 7 bases at J, with 8 bases between the two ends. For the CDR3, the DNA is TGTGCCAGTAGTATAATGGGCGGTGAAAAACTGTTTTTT. Translating gives CASSIMGGEKLFF.